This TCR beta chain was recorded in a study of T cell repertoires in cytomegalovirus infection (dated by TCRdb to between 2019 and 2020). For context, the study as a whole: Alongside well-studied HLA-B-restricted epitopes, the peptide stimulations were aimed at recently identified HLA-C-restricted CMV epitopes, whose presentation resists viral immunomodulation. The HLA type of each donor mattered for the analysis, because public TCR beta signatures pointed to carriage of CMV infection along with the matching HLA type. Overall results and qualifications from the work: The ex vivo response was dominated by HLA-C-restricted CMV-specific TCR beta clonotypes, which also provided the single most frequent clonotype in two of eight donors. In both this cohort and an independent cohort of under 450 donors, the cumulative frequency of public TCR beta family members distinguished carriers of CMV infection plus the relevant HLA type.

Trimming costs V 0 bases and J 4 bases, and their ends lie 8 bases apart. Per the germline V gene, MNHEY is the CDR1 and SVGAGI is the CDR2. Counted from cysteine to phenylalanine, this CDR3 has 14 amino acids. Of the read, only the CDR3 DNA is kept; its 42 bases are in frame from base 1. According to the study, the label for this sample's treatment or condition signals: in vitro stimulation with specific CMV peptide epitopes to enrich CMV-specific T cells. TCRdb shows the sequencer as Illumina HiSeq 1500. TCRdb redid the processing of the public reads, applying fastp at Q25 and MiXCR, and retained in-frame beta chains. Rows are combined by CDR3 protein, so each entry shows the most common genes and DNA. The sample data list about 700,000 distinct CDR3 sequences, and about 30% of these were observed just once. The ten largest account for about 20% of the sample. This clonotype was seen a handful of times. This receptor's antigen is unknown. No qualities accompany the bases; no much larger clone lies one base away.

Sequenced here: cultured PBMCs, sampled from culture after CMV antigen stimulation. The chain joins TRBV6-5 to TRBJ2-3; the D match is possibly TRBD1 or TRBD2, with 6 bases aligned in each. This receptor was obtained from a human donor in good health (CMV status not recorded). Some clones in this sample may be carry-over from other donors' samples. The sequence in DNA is TGTGCCAGCAGTTACTCCCGGGGGCCAGATACGCAGTATTTT. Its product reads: CASSYSRGPDTQYF.